This T cell receptor (beta chain) appears in the sequencing data of a study of CD8+ T cells in alopecia areata. The study's findings and limits: Relative to mice, TCR sharing across patients was less clear, a difference possibly HLA-related. Both scalp clonality and the expanded CD8+ clones among the top 100 showed a significant decrease with tofacitinib.

RNA, once extracted, was reverse transcribed into cDNA for use as the sequencing template. Using immunoSEQ multiplex PCR, the repertoire was profiled, and TCRdb retains in-frame clones only, with some absent. The sample lists around 170,000 clones; roughly half were seen once. As to treatment: oral pan-JAK inhibitor, 5-10 mg twice daily. Obtained from alopecia areata patients were lesional scalp punch biopsies along with peripheral blood. This clone came up a few times. Its antigen is unknown. The receptor comes from a human donor with alopecia areata. Sample: CD8+ T cells sorted from blood, taken between weeks 51 and 54, from a patient treated with tofacitinib.

The CDR3: CASSESQAGVNNEQFF. CDR3 nucleotides: TGTGCCAGCAGTGAATCTCAAGCGGGAGTCAACAATGAGCAGTTCTTC. V and J are TRBV25-1 and TRBJ2-1; TRBD2 matches 8 bases. Germline V gives CDR1 MGHDK, CDR2 SYGVNS. The V segment lost 1 base and the J segment 5 bases; nucleotides outside the gene matches: 7. The CDR3 is made up of 16 amino acids. The full variable domain, rest sourced from reference TRBV25-1 and TRBJ2-1, is EADIYQTPRYLVIGTGKKITLECSQTMGHDKMYWYQQDPGMELHLIHYSYGVNSTEKGDLSSESTVSRIRTEHFPLTLESARPSHTSQYLCASSESQAGVNNEQFFGPGTRLTVL.